Presented here are 17 T cell receptor beta chains from one specimen sequenced in a study of T cells in Graves' hyperthyroidism and ophthalmopathy. TCR beta CDR3 sequences were amplified from RNA transcripts. Carried out on the TCR CDR3, a first-round RT-PCR used the HTBI primer set. TCRdb processed the multiplex PCR reads anew with MiXCR; each CDR3 protein has one entry. The data contain fewer than 450,000 distinct CDR3 sequences, roughly 15% of them seen just once; the ten biggest clones take up roughly a fifth. The sequenced sample consisted of blood. The receptors stem from a woman aged 60-75 years with Graves' ophthalmopathy.

This clonotype was seen at least ten times. The rearrangement links TRBV28 to TRBJ1-1, with D uncertain. The germline V gene encodes CDR1 MDHEN and CDR2 SYDVKM. The CDR3 contains 13 residues. V was shortened by 6 bases and J by 6 bases, with 14 bases between the two germline ends. The DNA of the CDR3 is TGTGCCAGCAGCCCGCCGGGGAGGTCTGAAGCTTTCTTT. This codes for CASSPPGRSEAFF. Full variable domain (remainder filled in from reference TRBV28 and TRBJ1-1): DVKVTQSSRYLVKRTGEKVFLECVQDMDHENMFWYRQDPGLGLRLIYFSYDVKMKEKGDIPEGYSVSREKKERFSLILESASTNQTSMYLCASSPPGRSEAFFGQGTRLTVV.

The chain is built from TRBV24-1 and TRBJ2-1, with TRBD1 matching 9 bases. With 3 bases clipped from V and 7 bases from J, the junction kept 15 bases outside the gene matches. The V gene's germline CDR1 is KGHDR and CDR2 SFDVKD. This CDR3 spans 18 amino acids. Here the CDR3 DNA reads TGTGCCACCAGTGATGTCGCCCCCGGGACAGGGTACCTTAATGAGCAGTTCTTC. Translation gives CATSDVAPGTGYLNEQFF.

This clonotype was found a few times. The chain employs TRBV7-2 and TRBJ2-1, with a tentative D call TRBD1 (6 bases). Between the trimmed V and J ends, which lost 4 bases and 0 bases, there was a span of 10 bases. This CDR3 spans 15 amino acids. Germline loops: CDR1 SGHTA, CDR2 FQGNSA. DNA for the CDR3: TGTGCCAGCAGCTCGGACAGCAACTCCTACAATGAGCAGTTCTTC. This sequence encodes CASSSDSNSYNEQFF.

The chain recombines TRBV4-2 with TRBJ2-5, with TRBD2 matching 9 bases. The ends lost 2 bases at V and 3 bases at J; junction bases unmatched: 4. The germline gives CDR1 LGHNA, CDR2 YNFKEQ. The CDR3 runs to 15 residues. CDR3 sequence reads: CASSQNEREEETQYF. CDR3 DNA: TGTGCCAGCAGCCAAAACGAGCGGGAGGAAGAGACCCAGTACTTC.

This clonotype has at least ten counts. The chain links TRBV20-1 to TRBJ2-3, with D hard to call. The germline V gene has CDR1 DFQATT and CDR2 SNEGSKA (reference sequence). The ends were cut back, 6 bases at V and 2 bases at J, with 9 bases in the middle. The CDR3 has 12 residues. The CDR3 DNA follows: TGCAGTGCAGACTCCTCCACAGATACGCAGTATTTT. Translation: CSADSSTDTQYF.

The chain has TRBV6-2 or TRBV6-3 and TRBJ2-7; 8 bases map to TRBD2. This CDR3 comprises 13 residues. CDR1 is MNHEY and CDR2 is SVGEGT in the germline V gene. The V and J ends lost 5 bases and 7 bases, in that order; junction bases with no gene match: 7. CDR3 protein: CASSDIPGGEQYF. Written as DNA, the CDR3 is TGTGCCAGCAGTGACATCCCGGGGGGGGAGCAGTACTTC.

This clonotype has at least ten counts. The chain has TRBV6-6 and TRBJ2-5; D call uncertain. Germline CDR1 reads MNHNY; CDR2 reads SVGAGI (reference sequence). The V end lost 1 base, the J end lost 2 bases, and 8 bases lay between the germline ends. The CDR3 contains 14 residues. This CDR3 is CASSYYTAQETQYF. CDR3 nucleotides: TGTGCCAGCAGTTACTATACAGCTCAAGAGACCCAGTACTTC.

A few counts support this clonotype. The rearrangement joins TRBV20-1 to TRBJ1-1; D is unclear. Germline V gene lookup returns CDR1 DFQATT and CDR2 SNEGSKA (reference sequence). The CDR3 is 13 amino acids. V lost 4 bases, J lost 6 bases, and 15 bases lay in between. The CDR3 is CSATEPGEPEAFF. CDR3 sequence (DNA): TGCAGTGCTACAGAGCCTGGAGAGCCTGAAGCTTTCTTT.

Details on this clonotype: This may arise from a read error, as a much more abundant clone is one base away. The chain is built from TRBV6-6 and TRBJ2-3; the D gene is possibly TRBD2 (5 bases). CDR3 length equals 14 residues. Germline-derived CDR1 and CDR2 are MNHNY and SVGAGI (reference sequence). V was shortened by 0 bases and J by 3 bases, with 7 bases between the two germline ends. CDR3 DNA sequence: TGTGCCAGCAGTTACTCACCGGGGACAGATACGCAGTATTTT. The encoded protein is CASSYSPGTDTQYF.

This clonotype was counted ten times or more. The chain couples TRBV30 to TRBJ2-7; TRBD1 matches at 7 bases. J was trimmed by 1 base and V by 4 bases; bases with no gene match: 7. Germline CDR1 reads GTSNPN; CDR2 reads SVGIG (reference sequence). The CDR3 extends over 14 amino acids. The CDR3 nucleotides are TGTGCCTGGAAGGGACAGTACACTTCCTACGAGCAGTACTTC. Its protein is CAWKGQYTSYEQYF.

This chain uses TRBV12-3 or TRBV12-4 with TRBJ1-6; D unresolved. The CDR3 extends over 14 amino acids. V shed 3 bases and J shed 5 bases, with 8 bases lying between them. CDR3 DNA sequence: TGTGCCAGCAGTTTGGCCGAAAATAATTCACCCCTCCACTTT. It is translated as CASSLAENNSPLHF.

This clonotype came up many times. The V call is TRBV2, the J call TRBJ2-7; D may be TRBD1 (5 bases). Germline CDR1 and CDR2: SNHLY and FYNNEI. V shed 3 bases and J shed 7 bases, with 19 bases lying between them. The CDR3 consists of 15 residues. CDR3: CASSEGPGSDGEQYF. In DNA form, the CDR3 reads TGTGCCAGCAGTGAGGGGCCAGGGTCCGATGGAGAGCAGTACTTC.

Only a few counts were recorded for this clonotype. In this CDR3 the conserved last residue, phenylalanine or tryptophan, is missing, so a read error is likely. The chain has TRBV28 and TRBJ1-5, with a tentative D call TRBD1 (6 bases). V dropped 3 bases and J dropped 0 bases, with 9 bases sitting between them. The CDR3 is made up of 15 amino acids. CDR1 is MDHEN, CDR2 SYDVKM, per germline. The CDR3 sequence is CASSLIQGSNQPQHS. The CDR3 nucleotides read TGTGCCAGCAGTTTGATACAGGGTAGCAATCAGCCCCAGCATTCT.

V usage is TRBV6-2 or TRBV6-3 and J usage is TRBJ1-1; D not certain. V lost 0 bases, J lost 3 bases, and 14 bases lay in between. Germline V CDR1 and CDR2: MNHEY, SVGEGT. The CDR3 loop spans 16 amino acids. CDR3 DNA sequence: TGTGCCAGCAGTTACTCGGTTGGAGGAAAATACACTGAAGCTTTCTTT. Its translation is CASSYSVGGKYTEAFF.

This clonotype was picked up many times. This chain joins TRBV20-1 and TRBJ2-7; 9 bases agree with TRBD2. Germline V gene lookup returns CDR1 DFQATT and CDR2 SNEGSKA (reference sequence). J was trimmed by 5 bases and V by 0 bases; bases with no gene match: 8. This CDR3 has 15 amino acids. CDR3 sequence: CSARDVRTSVDEQYF. The CDR3 DNA sequence: TGCAGTGCTAGAGATGTTCGGACTAGCGTCGACGAGCAGTACTTC.

Concerning this clonotype: This may be a read error, as it is one base from a much larger clone. The rearrangement links TRBV12-3 or TRBV12-4 to TRBJ1-1, with 9 bases that match TRBD1. The CDR3 spans 15 residues. V lost 5 bases, J lost 1 base, and 5 bases stayed unmatched. For the CDR3, the DNA is TGTGCCAGCAGTCCGCGACAGGGGGAGAACACTGAAGCTTTCTTT. The encoded protein is CASSPRQGENTEAFF.

This clonotype has a count of ten or more. CDR3 amino acids: CASSLATGANYGYTF. CDR3 nucleotide sequence: TGTGCCAGCAGCTTAGCGACAGGAGCTAACTATGGCTACACCTTC. This chain connects TRBV13 to TRBJ1-2; a weak D match, TRBD1 (6 bases). Trimming shortened V by 1 base and J by 0 bases, and 9 bases separated the two germline ends. This CDR3 comprises 15 residues. Germline lookup yields CDR1 PRHDT and CDR2 FYEKMQ (reference sequence).